A single sample is the source of the 20 T cell receptor beta chains below, sequenced in a study of T cell responses to AZD1222 COVID-19 vaccine (dated by TCRdb to 2020 to 2023). The time point tag for this specimen amounts to: baseline before first vaccination. The library came from the immunoSEQ multiplex PCR assay. TCRdb provides this immuneACCESS table in a form limited to in-frame rearrangements. Some clones are lacking; in checked studies, under half of them reflect an unresolved V gene, and why the rest are absent is not known. Present in this sample are roughly 160,000 clones, over 85% of which were seen just once. Over 1.5% of the sample goes to the ten largest clones. Material: peripheral blood, obtained on day 0 of AZD1222 vaccination. These receptors all come from an adult in good health.

The chain uses TRBV19 and TRBJ2-5; D might be TRBD1 (6 bases). CDR1 and CDR2 (germline): LNHDA, SQIVND (reference sequence). The CDR3 is 15 residues long. V was pared by 10 bases and J by 4 bases, with 22 bases between. The CDR3 nucleotides read TGTGCCACCCGGGCGAGGGGGTCCTCGGTAGAGACCCAGTACTTC. Translation gives CATRARGSSVETQYF.

CDR3 protein: CASSMGVNYGYTF. The CDR3 bases are TGTGCCAGTAGTATGGGGGTCAACTATGGCTACACCTTC. This chain connects TRBV19 to TRBJ1-2; D is possibly TRBD1 (5 bases). Deletions cut 3 bases from V and 2 bases from J, with 7 bases between. The germline CDR1 and CDR2 sequences are LNHDA and SQIVND (reference sequence). The CDR3 totals 13 residues.

CDR3 bases: TGTGCCATCAGCGCCGGACTAGTTAGAAACAATGAGCAGTTCTTC. This sequence encodes CAISAGLVRNNEQFF. The chain couples TRBV10-3 to TRBJ2-1; TRBD2 matches at 7 bases. V gave up 6 bases and J gave up 5 bases; unmatched junction bases: 10. Germline lookup yields CDR1 ENHRY and CDR2 SYGVKD. This CDR3 spans 15 amino acids.

V is TRBV30 and J is TRBJ1-3, with D tentatively TRBD1 (5 bases). V was trimmed by 4 bases and J by 0 bases, leaving 19 bases between them. In germline, CDR1 is GTSNPN, CDR2 SVGIG (reference sequence). The CDR3 has 17 amino acids. This CDR3 is CAWTGKGRAFSGNTIYF. The CDR3 DNA is TGTGCCTGGACGGGGAAGGGCAGGGCTTTCTCTGGAAACACCATATATTTT.

This rearrangement joins TRBV5-8 to TRBJ1-5; D ambiguous. Germline V lookup: CDR1 SGHTS, CDR2 YDEGEE. The CDR3 has 13 amino acids. V lost 4 bases to trimming and J lost 2 bases, with 7 bases between them. DNA for the CDR3: TGTGCCAGCAGCGGCACGGGCAATCAGCCCCAGCATTTT. It is translated as CASSGTGNQPQHF.

The V and J genes are TRBV18 and TRBJ2-7, with 12 bases fitting TRBD1. Germline assignment: CDR1 KGHSH and CDR2 LQKENI. V was clipped by 5 bases and J by 4 bases; unmatched bases: 3. The CDR3 length is 14 residues. As DNA, the CDR3 is TGTGCCAGCTCATGGGACAGGGGGCAATACGAGCAGTACTTC. Translation: CASSWDRGQYEQYF.

The chain links TRBV5-8 to TRBJ2-1; no clear D gene. Trimming removed 0 bases at V and 8 bases at J, with 9 bases between. Germline V lookup: CDR1 SGHTS, CDR2 YDEGEE. This CDR3 region has 13 residues. CDR3 coding DNA: TGTGCCAGCAGCTTGGAGCCTTGGGATGAGCAGTTCTTC. Translated, it gives CASSLEPWDEQFF. The full variable domain, its missing parts supplied by reference TRBV5-8 and TRBJ2-1, is EAGVTQSPTHLIKTRGQQATLRCSPISGHTSVYWYQQALGLGLQFLLWYDEGEERNRGNFPPRFSGRQFPNYSSELNVNALELEDSALYLCASSLEPWDEQFFGPGTRLTVL.

The CDR3 here is CASSDQDTDTQYF. CDR3 nucleotides: TGTGCCAGCAGTGACCAGGACACAGATACGCAGTATTTT. The chain couples TRBV2 to TRBJ2-3; D call uncertain. There are 13 residues in the CDR3. V shed 3 bases and J shed 2 bases, with 6 bases lying between them. Per the germline V gene, CDR1 is SNHLY and CDR2 is FYNNEI.

The gene calls are TRBV2 and TRBJ2-7; D is unclear. V lost 1 base and J lost 2, with 9 bases in between. Germline values: CDR1 SNHLY, CDR2 FYNNEI. The CDR3 covers 14 residues. The CDR3 spells CASSEGGPAYEQYF. The CDR3 DNA follows: TGTGCCAGCAGTGAAGGGGGTCCAGCCTACGAGCAGTACTTC.

This sequence joins TRBV7-8 and TRBJ2-5, with 10 bases fitting TRBD1. Unmatched junction bases numbered 8, after V lost 3 bases and J lost 4 bases. The CDR3 spans 16 residues. Germline CDR1 is SGHVS and CDR2 is FQNEAQ. The CDR3 coding sequence is TGTGCCAGCAGCTTGACGGACAGGGGGACCGGAGAGACCCAGTACTTC. Translation gives CASSLTDRGTGETQYF.

The gene calls are TRBV24-1 and TRBJ1-4; D gene unclear. Per the germline V gene, CDR1 is KGHDR and CDR2 is SFDVKD. The CDR3 has 17 amino acids. V lost 4 bases and J lost 0, with 14 bases in between. The CDR3 bases are TGTGCCACCAGTGACCACTGGACGGATGCAACTAATGAAAAACTGTTTTTT. Its translation is CATSDHWTDATNEKLFF.

The rearrangement links TRBV9 to TRBJ2-1; 8 bases are shared with TRBD2. V shed 4 bases, J shed 6 bases, and the junction held 9 bases outside the gene matches. The CDR3 loop spans 15 amino acids. CDR1 SGDLS and CDR2 YYNGEE come from the germline V gene. The CDR3 region has the DNA TGTGCCAGCAGCTACAGTTCGAGCGGGGGCAATGAGCAGTTCTTC. Residues: CASSYSSSGGNEQFF.

The rearrangement links TRBV5-1 to TRBJ2-7; 7 nucleotides match TRBD1. The CDR3 spans 13 residues. Trimming at V came to 4 bases and at J to 4 bases, leaving 5 bases not matched to a gene. Germline CDR1 and CDR2: SGHRS and YFSETQ. The DNA of the CDR3 is TGCGCCAGCAGCAGGACAGGCCGTTACGAGCAGTACTTC. Translation: CASSRTGRYEQYF. The variable domain in full, completed from reference TRBV5-1 and TRBJ2-7, reads KAGVTQTPRYLIKTRGQQVTLSCSPISGHRSVSWYQQTPGQGLQFLFEYFSETQRNKGNFPGRFSGRQFSNSRSEMNVSTLELGDSALYLCASSRTGRYEQYFGPGTRLTVT.

This sequence joins TRBV9 and TRBJ2-7; D possibly uses TRBD1 or TRBD2 (6 bases each). This CDR3 region has 15 residues. V was pared by 4 bases and J by 4 bases, with 18 bases between. The germline V gene has CDR1 SGDLS and CDR2 YYNGEE. The CDR3 region has the DNA TGTGCCAGCAGCCCTGGAGGGGGACGGCTTTACGAGCAGTACTTC. It encodes CASSPGGGRLYEQYF.

The chain couples TRBV10-3 to TRBJ2-7; D gene ambiguous. CDR1 and CDR2 (germline): ENHRY, SYGVKD. CDR3 length: 12 amino acids. Trimming stripped 10 bases from V and 2 bases from J, with 12 bases between. CDR3 in DNA: TGTGCCACCGGTGACGTCCCCTACGAGCAGTACTTC. Translating it yields CATGDVPYEQYF.

V is TRBV14 and J is TRBJ1-6, with TRBD1 matching over 7 bases. With V trimmed by 4 bases and J by 7 bases, 10 bases remained unmatched. The CDR3 contains 16 residues. Germline V gives CDR1 SGHDN, CDR2 FVKESK. The CDR3 DNA is TGTGCCAGCAGCCTCCCTAACAGGGGCAAGAATTCACCCCTCCACTTT. This gives the protein CASSLPNRGKNSPLHF.

The V and J genes are TRBV7-6 and TRBJ2-7; possible D gene TRBD2, 7 bases. This CDR3 spans 16 amino acids. Between the trimmed V and J ends, which lost 7 bases and 0 bases, there was a span of 19 bases. Germline V gene sequence: CDR1 SGHVS, CDR2 FNYEAQ. As DNA, the CDR3 is TGTGCCAGCACCCTAGCGGCTGGGGGGGCCTCCTACGAGCAGTACTTC. As protein: CASTLAAGGASYEQYF.

The rearrangement links TRBV7-2 to TRBJ2-2; no clear D. The CDR3 is 16 amino acids. The V end was cut by 0 bases, the J end by 5 bases, with 13 bases between. Germline CDR1 reads SGHTA; CDR2 reads FQGNSA. The CDR3 nucleotides read TGTGCCAGCAGCTTAGCAGCTGTCTTAGGGACCGGGGAGCTGTTTTTT. It specifies CASSLAAVLGTGELFF.

The chain combines TRBV6-5 with TRBJ1-4, with D possibly matching TRBD1 (5 bases). V lost 7 bases, J lost 8 bases, and 8 bases lay in between. The CDR3 length is 11 residues. Germline lookup yields CDR1 MNHEY and CDR2 SVGAGI. The CDR3 bases are TGTGCCAGCACCGGGGGAGAAAAACTGTTTTTT. Residues: CASTGGEKLFF.

The V call is TRBV10-3, the J call TRBJ2-1; D might be TRBD1 (5 bases). The CDR3 spans 16 residues. V lost 7 bases to trimming and J lost 1 base, with 17 bases between them. Germline lookup yields CDR1 ENHRY and CDR2 SYGVKD. The CDR3 loop reads CAIKGQGEPSYNEQFF. The CDR3 DNA reads TGTGCCATCAAGGGTCAGGGCGAACCATCCTACAATGAGCAGTTCTTC.